A selection of T cell receptor beta chains follows, all from one sample in a study of cytomegalovirus exposure and HLA in healthy donors. Assay used: immunoSEQ multiplex PCR; TCRdb lists only in-frame clones, some missing. The table has 150,000 to 180,000 clones, approximately 80% seen once. The sample comprised PBMCs. The receptors derive from a woman in her thirties or forties in good health and CMV-seropositive. CDR3s include the opening cysteine and the closing phenylalanine or tryptophan. Part of the rows lack a size; the others show once, few, many or a class for expanded clones.

>once|TRBV27|14
CASSFSLRVSEAFF
>NA|TRBV10-3|14
CAISSGQLNYGYTF
>NA|TRBV11-3|14
CASSLGSERGEAFF
>few|TRBV5-1|15
CASSLGLAGIYEQYF
>NA|TRBV4-1|17
CASSQIPGRGQGGEQYF
>NA|TRBV28|13
CASSRSGNTEAFF
>NA|TRBV27|16
CASSPLAGGPTDTQYF
>NA|TRBV7-9|17
CASSLVGQGLGANVLTF
>NA|TRBV18|14
CASSPPGQGSEQFF
>NA|TRBV5-1|13
CASSRDRADGYTF
>NA|TRBV28|15
CASSLPRTGRYEQYF
>once|TRBV6-5|15
CASAKRGNLNTEAFF
>NA|TRBV6-1|15
CASSLVPDSLGEQYF
>NA|TRBV27|15
CASSLKWEGGYEQFF
>NA|TRBV6-4|14
CASSDSIGVGEQFF
>NA|TRBV7-8|16
CASSYAGSGRNTEAFF
>NA|TRBV28|15
CASSTFTGFGEKLFF
>NA|TRBV30|15
CAWSQGKGLGNEQFF
>few|TRBV29-1|13
CSVAESGPEKLFF
>NA|TRBV19|14
CASSETGGNQPQHF
>NA|TRBV7-9|16
CASSFPAGGITGELFF
>few|TRBV7-2|14
CASSLDRVYHEQYF
>NA|TRBV7-8|15
CASSPTRLGNTEAFF
>NA|TRBV7-3|15
CASSLGLRAQDTQYF
>NA|TRBV2|14
CASSETVSGNTIYF
>NA|TRBV6-1|16
CASSEEWSPGANVLTF
>NA|TRBV29-1|13
CSVAGGINQPQHF
>NA|TRBV28|19
CASRRAFRVNRNRVYGYTF
>NA|TRBV18|14
CASSPSGSTDTQYF
>NA|TRBV19|17
CASSMGWTDSSNQPQHF
>NA|TRBV7-3|13
CASSLSPRYEQYF
>NA|TRBV19|14
CASSIFEGAYEQYF
>NA|TRBV2|15
CASSESGYRIVGQFF
>NA|TRBV14|13
CASSQELADTQYF
>once|TRBV5-6|15
CASTALGQGGTEAFF
>NA|TRBV27|17
CAVRVAGGIVGNYEQYF
>NA|TRBV7-6|18
CASSLDDSGRNDTGELFF
>few|TRBV29-1|10
CSYSSPTQYF
>NA|TRBV7-7|14
CASSLAGVQETQYF
>NA|TRBV29-1|14
CSVGPSGSSISQFF
>NA|TRBV28|15
CASSRGGRGNEKLFF
>NA|TRBV5-1|15
CASSFGTSGYNEQFF
>NA|TRBV18|14
CASSPLGLTYEQYF
>NA|TRBV4-1|21
CASSQPTGGTSGRSGYNEQFF
>NA|TRBV15|14
CATSREDRNEKLFF
>once|TRBV5-4|14
CASREKVMNTEAFF
>few|TRBV19|15
CASGSGTSGMNEQFF
>NA|TRBV28|16
CASSFVRGQWVYEQYF
>NA|TRBV11-2|16
CASSSQLAVGTGELFF
>NA|TRBV7-6|14
CASNRHGECLEQFF
>NA|TRBV6-1|14
CASSSRGLTGELFF
>NA|TRBV5-1|16
CASSYPGLAGSNEQFF
>NA|TRBV11-1|12
CASSQGADERYF
>once|TRBV6-1|14
CASRVPGFQETQYF
>NA|TRBV5-6|15
CASSLEDRKYNEQFF
>NA|TRBV5-1|13
CASSLTVFYGYTF
>NA|TRBV27|16
CASSLTGGSGAYEQYF
>NA|TRBV25-1|16
CASSGGQGANTGELFF
>NA|TRBV2|12
CASTVGEETQYF